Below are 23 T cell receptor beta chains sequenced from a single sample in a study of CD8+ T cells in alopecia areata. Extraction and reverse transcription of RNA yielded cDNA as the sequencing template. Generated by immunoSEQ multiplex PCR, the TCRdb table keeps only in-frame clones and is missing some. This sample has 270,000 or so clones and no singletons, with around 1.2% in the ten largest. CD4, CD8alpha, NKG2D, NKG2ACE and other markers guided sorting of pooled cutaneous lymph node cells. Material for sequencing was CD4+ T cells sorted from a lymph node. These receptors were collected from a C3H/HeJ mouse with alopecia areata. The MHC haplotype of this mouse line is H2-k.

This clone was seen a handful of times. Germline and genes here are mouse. The covered CDR3 bases are TGTGCCAGCAGCCAAAGACAGGATTCGCCC. Protein sequence: CASSQRQDSP. The complete CDR3 sequence is CASSQRQDSPLYF. This chain joins TRBV5 and TRBJ1-6; perhaps TRBD1 as D (6 bases). The read is 3 residues too short to cover the CDR3 end, so that end is filled in from the germline J gene. TRBJ1-6 is an open reading frame, and its role is uncertain. The germline gives CDR1 LGHNA, CDR2 YNLKQL (reference sequence). The CDR3 covers 13 residues. The V end lost 2 bases, the J end lost 8 bases, and 7 bases lay between the germline ends.

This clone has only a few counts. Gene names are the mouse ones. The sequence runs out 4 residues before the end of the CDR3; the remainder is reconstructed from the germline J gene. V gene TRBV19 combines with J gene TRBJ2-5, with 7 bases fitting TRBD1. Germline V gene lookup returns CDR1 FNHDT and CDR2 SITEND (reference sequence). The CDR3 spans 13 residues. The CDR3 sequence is CASSVRGRDTQYF. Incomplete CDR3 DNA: TGTGCCAGCAGTGTCAGGGGGAGAGAC.

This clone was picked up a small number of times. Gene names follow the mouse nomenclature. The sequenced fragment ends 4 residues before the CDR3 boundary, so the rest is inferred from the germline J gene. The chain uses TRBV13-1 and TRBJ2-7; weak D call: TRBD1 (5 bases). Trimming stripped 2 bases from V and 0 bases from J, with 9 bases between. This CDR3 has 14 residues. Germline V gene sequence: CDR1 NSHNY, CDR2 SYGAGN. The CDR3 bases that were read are TGTGCCAGCAGTGAGCAGGGTTTCTCCTAT. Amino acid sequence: CASSEQGFSY. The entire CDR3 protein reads CASSEQGFSYEQYF.

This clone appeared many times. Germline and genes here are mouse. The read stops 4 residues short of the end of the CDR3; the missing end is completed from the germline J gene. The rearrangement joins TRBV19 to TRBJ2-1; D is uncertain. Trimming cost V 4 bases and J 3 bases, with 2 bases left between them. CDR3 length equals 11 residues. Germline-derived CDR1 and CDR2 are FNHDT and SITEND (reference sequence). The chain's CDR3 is CASSLYAEQFF. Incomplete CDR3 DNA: TGTGCCAGCAGTCTCTATGCT.

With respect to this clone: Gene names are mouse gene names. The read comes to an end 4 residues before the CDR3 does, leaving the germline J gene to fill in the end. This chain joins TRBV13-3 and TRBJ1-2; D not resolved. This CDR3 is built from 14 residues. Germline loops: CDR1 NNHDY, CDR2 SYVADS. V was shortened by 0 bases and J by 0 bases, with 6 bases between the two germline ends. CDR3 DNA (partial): TGTGCCAGCAGTGATGCACCAGCAAACTCC. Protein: CASSDAPANS. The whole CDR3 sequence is CASSDAPANSDYTF.

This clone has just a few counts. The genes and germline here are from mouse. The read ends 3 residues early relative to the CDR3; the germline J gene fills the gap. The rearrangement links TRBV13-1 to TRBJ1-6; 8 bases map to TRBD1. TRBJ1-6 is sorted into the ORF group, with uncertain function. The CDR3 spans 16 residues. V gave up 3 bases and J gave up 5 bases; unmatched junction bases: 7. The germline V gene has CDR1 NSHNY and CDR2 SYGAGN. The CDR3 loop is CASSVSGTGDNSPLYF. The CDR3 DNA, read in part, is TGTGCCAGCAGTGTTTCCGGGACAGGAGATAATTCGCCC.

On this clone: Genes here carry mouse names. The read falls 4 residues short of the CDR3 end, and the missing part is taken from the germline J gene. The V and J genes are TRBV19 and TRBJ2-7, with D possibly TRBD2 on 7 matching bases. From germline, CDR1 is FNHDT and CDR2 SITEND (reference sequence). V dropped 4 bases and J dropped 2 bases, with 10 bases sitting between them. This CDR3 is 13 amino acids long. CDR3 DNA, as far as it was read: TGTGCCAGCAGTGCTGGGGGCCCCTAT. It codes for CASSAGGPY. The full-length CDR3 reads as CASSAGGPYEQYF.

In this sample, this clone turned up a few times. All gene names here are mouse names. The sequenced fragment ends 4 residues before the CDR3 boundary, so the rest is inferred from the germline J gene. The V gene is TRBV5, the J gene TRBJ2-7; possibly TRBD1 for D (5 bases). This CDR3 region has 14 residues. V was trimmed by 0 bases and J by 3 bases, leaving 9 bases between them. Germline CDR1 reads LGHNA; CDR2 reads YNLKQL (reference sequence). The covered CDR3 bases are TGTGCCAGCAGCCAAGAGGCAGGGATCTAT. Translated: CASSQEAGIY. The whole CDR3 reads CASSQEAGIYEQYF.

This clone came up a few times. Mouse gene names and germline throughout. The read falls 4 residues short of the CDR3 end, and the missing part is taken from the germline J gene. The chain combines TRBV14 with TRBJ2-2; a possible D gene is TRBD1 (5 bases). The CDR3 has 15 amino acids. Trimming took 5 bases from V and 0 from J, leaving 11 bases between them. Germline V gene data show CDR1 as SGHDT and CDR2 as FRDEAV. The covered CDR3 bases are TGTGCCAGCAGCCCGGACACCACAAACACCGGG. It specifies CASSPDTTNTG. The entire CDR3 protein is CASSPDTTNTGQLYF.

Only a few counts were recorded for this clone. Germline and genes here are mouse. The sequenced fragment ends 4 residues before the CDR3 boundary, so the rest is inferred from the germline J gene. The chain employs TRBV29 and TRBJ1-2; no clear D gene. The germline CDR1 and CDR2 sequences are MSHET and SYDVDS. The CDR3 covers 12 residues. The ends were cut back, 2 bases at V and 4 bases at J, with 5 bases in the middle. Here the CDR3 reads CASSLEGSDYTF. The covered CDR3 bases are TGTGCTAGCAGTTTAGAGGGCTCC.

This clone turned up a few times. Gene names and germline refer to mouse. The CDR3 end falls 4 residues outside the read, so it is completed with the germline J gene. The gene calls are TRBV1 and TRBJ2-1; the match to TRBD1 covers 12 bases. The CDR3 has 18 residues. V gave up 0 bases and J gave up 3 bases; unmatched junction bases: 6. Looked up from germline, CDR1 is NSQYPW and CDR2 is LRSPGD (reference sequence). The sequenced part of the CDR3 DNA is TGCACCTGCAGTGCAGATCGAAGGGGACAGGGGGCCTATGCT. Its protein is CTCSADRRGQGAYA. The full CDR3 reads CTCSADRRGQGAYAEQFF.

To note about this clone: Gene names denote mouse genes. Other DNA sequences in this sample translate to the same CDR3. The part of the CDR3 DNA that was read is TGCACCTGCAGTGCAGATCACAGGGACACA. It yields the protein CTCSADHRDT. The whole CDR3 sequence is CTCSADHRDTEVFF. The gene calls are TRBV1 and TRBJ1-1; possibly TRBD1 for D (6 bases). The read gets to within 4 residues of the CDR3 end, and the germline J gene fills in the rest. V was trimmed by 0 bases and J by 3 bases, leaving 8 bases between them. The CDR3 spans 14 residues. Germline V gene data show CDR1 as NSQYPW and CDR2 as LRSPGD (reference sequence).

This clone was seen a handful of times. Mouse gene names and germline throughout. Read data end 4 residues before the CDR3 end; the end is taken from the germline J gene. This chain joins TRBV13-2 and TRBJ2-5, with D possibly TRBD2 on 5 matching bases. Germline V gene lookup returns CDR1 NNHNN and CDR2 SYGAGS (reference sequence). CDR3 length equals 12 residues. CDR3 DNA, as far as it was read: TGTGCCAGCGGTGGGACTCGGGAC. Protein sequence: CASGGTRD. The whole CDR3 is CASGGTRDTQYF.

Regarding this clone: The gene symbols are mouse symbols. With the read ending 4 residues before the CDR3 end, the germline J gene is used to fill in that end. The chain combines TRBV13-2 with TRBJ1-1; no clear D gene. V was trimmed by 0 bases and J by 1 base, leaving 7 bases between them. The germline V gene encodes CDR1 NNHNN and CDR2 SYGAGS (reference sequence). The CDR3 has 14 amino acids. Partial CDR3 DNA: TGTGCCAGCGGTGATGCACAGAGAAACACA. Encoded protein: CASGDAQRNT. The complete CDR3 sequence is CASGDAQRNTEVFF.

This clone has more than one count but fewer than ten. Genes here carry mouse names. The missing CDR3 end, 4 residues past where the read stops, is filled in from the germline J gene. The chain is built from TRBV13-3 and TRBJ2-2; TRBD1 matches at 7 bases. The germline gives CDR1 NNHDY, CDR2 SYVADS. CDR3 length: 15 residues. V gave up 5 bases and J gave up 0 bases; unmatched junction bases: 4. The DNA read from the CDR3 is TGTGCCAGCAGCTACAGGGGAGCAAACACCGGG. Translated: CASSYRGANTG. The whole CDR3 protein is CASSYRGANTGQLYF.

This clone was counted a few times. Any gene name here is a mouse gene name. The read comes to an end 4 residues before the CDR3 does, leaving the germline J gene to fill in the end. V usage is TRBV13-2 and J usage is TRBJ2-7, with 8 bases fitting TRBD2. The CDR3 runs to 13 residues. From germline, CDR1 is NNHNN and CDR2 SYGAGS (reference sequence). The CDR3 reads CASQGAGGYEQYF. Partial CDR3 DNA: TGTGCCAGCCAAGGGGCTGGGGGGTAT.

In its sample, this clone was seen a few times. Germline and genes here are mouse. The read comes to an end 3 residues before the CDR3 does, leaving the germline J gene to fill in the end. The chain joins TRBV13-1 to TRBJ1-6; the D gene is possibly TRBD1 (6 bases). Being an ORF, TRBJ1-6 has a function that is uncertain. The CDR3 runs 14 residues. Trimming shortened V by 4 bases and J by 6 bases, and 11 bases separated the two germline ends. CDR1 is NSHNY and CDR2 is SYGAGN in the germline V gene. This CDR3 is CASSPGVRNSPLYF. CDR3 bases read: TGTGCCAGCAGTCCAGGGGTGCGTAATTCGCCC.

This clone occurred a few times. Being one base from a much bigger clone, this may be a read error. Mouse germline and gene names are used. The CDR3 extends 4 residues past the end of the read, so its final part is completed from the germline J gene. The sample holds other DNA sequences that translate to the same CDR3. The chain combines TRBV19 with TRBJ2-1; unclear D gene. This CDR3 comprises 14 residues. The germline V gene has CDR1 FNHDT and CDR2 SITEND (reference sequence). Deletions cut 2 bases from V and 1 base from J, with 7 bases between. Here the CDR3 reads CASSIGGNYAEQFF. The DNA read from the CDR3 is TGTGCCAGCAGTATTGGAGGGAACTATGCT.

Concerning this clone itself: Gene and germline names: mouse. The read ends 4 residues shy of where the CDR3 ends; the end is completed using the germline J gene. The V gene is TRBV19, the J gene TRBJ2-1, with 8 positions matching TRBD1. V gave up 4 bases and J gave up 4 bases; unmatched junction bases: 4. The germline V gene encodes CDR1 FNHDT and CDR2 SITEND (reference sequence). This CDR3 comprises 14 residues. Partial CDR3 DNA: TGTGCCAGCAGTTTCCGGGACAGGTATGCT. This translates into CASSFRDRYA. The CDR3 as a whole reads CASSFRDRYAEQFF.

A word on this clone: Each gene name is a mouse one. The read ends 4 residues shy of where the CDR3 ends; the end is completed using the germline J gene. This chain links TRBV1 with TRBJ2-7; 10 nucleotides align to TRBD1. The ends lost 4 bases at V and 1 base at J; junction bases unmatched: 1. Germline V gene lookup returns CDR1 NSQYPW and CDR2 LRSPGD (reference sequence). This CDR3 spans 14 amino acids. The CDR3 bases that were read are TGCACCTGCAGTGGGGACAGGGGATCCTAT. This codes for CTCSGDRGSY. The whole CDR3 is CTCSGDRGSYEQYF.

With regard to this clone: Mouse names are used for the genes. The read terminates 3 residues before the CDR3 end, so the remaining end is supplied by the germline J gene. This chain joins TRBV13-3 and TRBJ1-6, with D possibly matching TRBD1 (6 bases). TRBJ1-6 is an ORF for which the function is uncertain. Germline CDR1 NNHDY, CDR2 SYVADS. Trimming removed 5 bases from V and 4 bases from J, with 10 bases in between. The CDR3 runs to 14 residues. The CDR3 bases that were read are TGTGCCAGCAGAGAGGGACAATATAATTCGCCC. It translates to CASREGQYNSP. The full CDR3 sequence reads CASREGQYNSPLYF.

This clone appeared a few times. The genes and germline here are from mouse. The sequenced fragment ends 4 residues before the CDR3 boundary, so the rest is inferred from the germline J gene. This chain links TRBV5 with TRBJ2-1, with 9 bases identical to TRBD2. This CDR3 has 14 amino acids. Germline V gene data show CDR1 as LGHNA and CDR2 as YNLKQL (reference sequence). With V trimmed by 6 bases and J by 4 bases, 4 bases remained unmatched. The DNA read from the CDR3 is TGTGCCAGCAGAGACTGGGGGCTGTATGCT. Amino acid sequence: CASRDWGLYA. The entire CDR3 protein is CASRDWGLYAEQFF.

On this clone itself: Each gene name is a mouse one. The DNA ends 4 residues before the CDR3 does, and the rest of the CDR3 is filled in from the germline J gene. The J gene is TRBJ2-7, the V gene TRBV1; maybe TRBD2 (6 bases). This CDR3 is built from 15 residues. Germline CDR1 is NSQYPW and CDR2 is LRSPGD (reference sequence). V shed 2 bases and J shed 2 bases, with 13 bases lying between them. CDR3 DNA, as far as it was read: TGCACCTGCAGTGCAAGGACTCTGGGGACCTAT. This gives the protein CTCSARTLGTY. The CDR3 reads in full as CTCSARTLGTYEQYF.